This is a list of T cell receptor beta chains from one sample in a study of immune characteristics of hereditary and idiopathic chronic pancreatitis. Method: immunoSEQ multiplex PCR; TCRdb's copy keeps in-frame clones and lacks some. The sample lists 6,000 or so clones, about 70% seen once, with 6.5% to 8% in the top ten. Sequenced: pancreas tissue with hereditary chronic pancreatitis. Receptor source: a human donor with chronic pancreatitis. Both conserved end residues are part of each CDR3. The D gene is left open where the match is weak. Part of the rows lack a size; the others show once, few, many or a class for expanded clones.

V,D,size,J,CDR3,DNA
TRBV4-1,TRBD2,-,TRBJ2-2,CASSQDRLAGGQVGELFF,TGCGCCAGCAGCCAAGATCGCCTAGCGGGGGGGCAAGTCGGGGAGCTGTTTTTT
TRBV3-1/TRBV3-2,TRBD1,-,TRBJ1-5,CASTEEGAPNQPQHF,TGTGCCAGCACCGAGGAGGGGGCTCCCAATCAGCCCCAGCATTTT
TRBV29-1,TRBD2,few,TRBJ2-3,CSVVTGGGDTQYF,TGCAGCGTTGTCACCGGGGGGGGAGATACGCAGTATTTT
TRBV20-1,-,few,TRBJ1-1,CRPLQGGEAFF,TGCAGGCCCTTGCAAGGCGGTGAAGCTTTCTTT
TRBV19,-,few,TRBJ2-3,CASSVGDPGTDTQYF,TGTGCCAGTAGTGTAGGTGATCCTGGCACAGATACGCAGTATTTT
TRBV19,TRBD2,-,TRBJ2-3,CASSMSSGGLDTQYF,TGTGCCAGTAGTATGTCTAGCGGGGGGTTAGATACGCAGTATTTT
TRBV3-1/TRBV3-2,-,-,TRBJ1-1,CASSRRQGSFEAFF,TGTGCCAGCAGCCGTAGGCAGGGAAGCTTTGAAGCTTTCTTT
TRBV6-5,-,-,TRBJ2-1,CASSYSRGHEQFF,TGTGCCAGCAGTTACTCCAGGGGTCATGAGCAGTTCTTC
TRBV4-3,TRBD2,once,TRBJ2-5,CASSQAGGGETQYF,TGCGCCAGCAGCCAGGCGGGGGGAGGAGAGACCCAGTACTTC
TRBV6-5,-,-,TRBJ1-5,CASSYGEDQPQHF,TGTGCCAGCAGTTATGGTGAGGACCAGCCCCAGCATTTT
TRBV4-3,-,-,TRBJ1-2,CASSQDRGGRLYGYTF,TGCGCCAGCAGCCAAGATCGGGGGGGGCGCCTCTATGGCTACACCTTC
TRBV4-2,TRBD1,few,TRBJ2-7,CASSQGGTGSYEQYF,TGTGCCAGCAGCCAAGGAGGGACAGGGTCCTACGAGCAGTACTTC
TRBV5-1,-,few,TRBJ1-1,CASKNPSVDLTEAFF,TGCGCCAGCAAGAACCCCAGCGTCGACCTTACTGAAGCTTTCTTT
TRBV18,TRBD1,-,TRBJ1-6,CASSPRDSYSPLHF,TGTGCCAGCTCACCACGGGACAGTTATTCACCCCTCCACTTT
TRBV27,TRBD2,-,TRBJ2-3,CASSLSRTSGGSTDTQYF,TGTGCCAGCAGTTTATCGAGAACTAGCGGGGGTAGCACAGATACGCAGTATTTT
TRBV3-1/TRBV3-2,-,-,TRBJ1-2,CASSAQVPGSYTF,TGTGCCAGCAGTGCACAGGTCCCGGGGAGCTACACCTTC
TRBV6-1,-,once,TRBJ2-7,CASSEAAGSSYEQYF,TGTGCCAGCAGTGAAGCTGCAGGGAGCTCCTACGAGCAGTACTTC
TRBV10-2,-,-,TRBJ2-5,CASLAPGTETQYF,TGCGCCAGTTTGGCCCCCGGGACGGAGACCCAGTACTTC
TRBV4-3,-,-,TRBJ1-1,CASSQDTYTEAFF,TGCGCCAGCAGCCAAGACACCTACACTGAAGCTTTCTTT
TRBV19,-,few,TRBJ2-5,CASTDTDLETQYF,TGTGCCAGTACAGACACGGACCTAGAGACCCAGTACTTC
TRBV28,-,-,TRBJ2-1,CASSSGEGNEQFF,TGTGCCAGCAGCTCAGGGGAGGGGAATGAGCAGTTCTTC
TRBV18,-,few,TRBJ1-3,CASSLLSGSGNTIYF,TGTGCCAGCTCGCTCCTGTCGGGTTCCGGAAACACCATATATTTT
TRBV6-2/TRBV6-3,TRBD2,-,TRBJ2-3,CASTPSEGLAGGKISSTDTQYF,TGTGCCAGCACCCCCTCCGAGGGACTAGCGGGGGGGAAGATCTCTAGCACAGATACGCAGTATTTT
TRBV2,-,-,TRBJ1-4,CASSEIRGQEKLFF,TGTGCCAGCAGTGAAATAAGGGGCCAGGAAAAACTGTTTTTT
TRBV15,-,-,TRBJ1-2,CATSRDDQGSYGYTF,TGTGCCACCAGCAGAGATGATCAGGGCTCCTATGGCTACACCTTC
TRBV15,TRBD1,-,TRBJ2-5,CATSRVGTEETQYF,TGTGCCACCAGCAGAGTTGGGACAGAAGAGACCCAGTACTTC
TRBV6-5,-,-,TRBJ2-5,CASSEASGGMETQYF,TGTGCCAGCAGCGAGGCCTCTGGGGGGATGGAGACCCAGTACTTC
TRBV27,-,-,TRBJ1-5,CASSSGQGNQPQHF,TGTGCCAGCAGTTCGGGGCAGGGCAATCAGCCCCAGCATTTT
TRBV27,-,-,TRBJ1-2,CASSFRTSNYGYTF,TGTGCCAGCAGTTTCAGGACTTCTAACTATGGCTACACCTTC
TRBV7-2,TRBD1,-,TRBJ2-4,CASRGPGTGNIQYF,TGTGCCAGCAGGGGGCCGGGGACAGGGAACATTCAGTACTTC
TRBV27,-,once,TRBJ1-6,CASSKRGAVSPLHF,TGTGCCAGCAGTAAACGGGGGGCGGTTTCACCCCTCCACTTT
TRBV6-4,-,-,TRBJ2-2,CASAPGGHDTGELFF,TGTGCCAGCGCACCTGGGGGGCACGACACCGGGGAGCTGTTTTTT
TRBV12-3/TRBV12-4,-,-,TRBJ1-5,CASSSDMGQPQHF,TGTGCCAGCAGTTCGGACATGGGGCAGCCCCAGCATTTT